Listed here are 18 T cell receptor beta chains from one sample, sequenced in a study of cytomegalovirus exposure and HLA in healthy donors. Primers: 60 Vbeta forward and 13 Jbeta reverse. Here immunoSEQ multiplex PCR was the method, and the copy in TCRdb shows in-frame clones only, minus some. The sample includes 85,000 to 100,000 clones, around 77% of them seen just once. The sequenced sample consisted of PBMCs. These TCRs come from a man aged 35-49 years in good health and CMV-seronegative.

Written as DNA, the CDR3 is TGCAGCTTCAACCGACAGATCTCCTACAATGAGCAGTTCTTC. It is translated as CSFNRQISYNEQFF. The chain uses TRBV29-1 and TRBJ2-1; perhaps TRBD1 as D (5 bases). Germline V gives CDR1 SQVTM, CDR2 ANQGSEA. V gave up 8 bases and J gave up 0 bases, with 14 bases separating them. The CDR3 is 14 residues long.

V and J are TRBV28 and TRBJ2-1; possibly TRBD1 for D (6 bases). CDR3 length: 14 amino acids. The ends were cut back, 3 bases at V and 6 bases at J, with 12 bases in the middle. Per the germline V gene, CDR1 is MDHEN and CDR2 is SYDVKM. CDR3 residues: CASSLSPQGNEQFF. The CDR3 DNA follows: TGTGCCAGCAGTTTGAGCCCACAGGGCAATGAGCAGTTCTTC.

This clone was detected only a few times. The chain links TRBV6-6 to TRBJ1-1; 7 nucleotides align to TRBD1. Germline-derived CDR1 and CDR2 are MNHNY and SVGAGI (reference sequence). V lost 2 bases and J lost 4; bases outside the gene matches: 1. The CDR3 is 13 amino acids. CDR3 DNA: TGTGCCAGCAGTTACAGGGGGCCCACTGAAGCTTTCTTT. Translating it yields CASSYRGPTEAFF.

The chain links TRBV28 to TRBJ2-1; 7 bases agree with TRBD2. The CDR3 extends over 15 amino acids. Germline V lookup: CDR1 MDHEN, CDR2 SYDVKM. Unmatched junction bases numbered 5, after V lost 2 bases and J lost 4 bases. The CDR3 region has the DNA TGTGCCAGCAGTTTAGGCGGGGGAGGTTACAATGAGCAGTTCTTC. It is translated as CASSLGGGGYNEQFF.

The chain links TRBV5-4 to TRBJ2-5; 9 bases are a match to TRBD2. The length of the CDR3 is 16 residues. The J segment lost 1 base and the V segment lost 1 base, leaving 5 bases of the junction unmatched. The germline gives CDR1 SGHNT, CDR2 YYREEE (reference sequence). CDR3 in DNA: TGTGCCAGCAGCTTGCGTAGCGGGGGTCCCCAAGAGACCCAGTACTTC. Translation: CASSLRSGGPQETQYF.

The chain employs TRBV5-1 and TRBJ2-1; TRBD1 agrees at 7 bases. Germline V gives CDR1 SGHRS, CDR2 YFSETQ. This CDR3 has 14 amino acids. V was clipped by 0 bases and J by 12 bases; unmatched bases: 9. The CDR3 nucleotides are TGCGCCAGCAGCTTGGCCCGGCAGGGGGAATGGCAGTTCTTC. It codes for CASSLARQGEWQFF.

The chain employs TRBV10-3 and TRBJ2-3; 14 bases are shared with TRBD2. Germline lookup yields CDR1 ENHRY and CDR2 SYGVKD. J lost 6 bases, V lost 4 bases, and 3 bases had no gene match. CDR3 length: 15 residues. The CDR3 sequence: CAISGLAGGPDTQYF. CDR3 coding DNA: TGTGCCATCAGTGGACTAGCGGGGGGGCCGGATACGCAGTATTTT.

The chain's CDR3 is CASSPSTGELFF. As DNA, the CDR3 is TGTGCCAGCAGCCCTTCCACCGGGGAGCTGTTTTTT. The chain combines TRBV7-3 with TRBJ2-2; D is uncertain. The CDR3 is 12 amino acids. Trimming removed 5 bases from V and 4 bases from J, with 5 bases in between. From germline, CDR1 is SGHTA and CDR2 FQGTGA.

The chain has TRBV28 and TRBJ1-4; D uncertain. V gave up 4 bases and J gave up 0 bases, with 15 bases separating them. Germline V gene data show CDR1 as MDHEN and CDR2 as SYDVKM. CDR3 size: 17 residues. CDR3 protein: CASSSSPYSTTNEKLFF. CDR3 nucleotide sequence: TGTGCCAGCAGTTCTTCCCCATACAGTACAACTAATGAAAAACTGTTTTTT.

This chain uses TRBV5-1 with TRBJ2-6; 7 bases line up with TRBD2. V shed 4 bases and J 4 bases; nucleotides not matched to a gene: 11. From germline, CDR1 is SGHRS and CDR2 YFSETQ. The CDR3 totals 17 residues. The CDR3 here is CASSRRLALGGANVLTF. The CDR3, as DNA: TGCGCCAGCAGCCGTAGACTAGCTCTAGGGGGGGCCAACGTCCTGACTTTC.

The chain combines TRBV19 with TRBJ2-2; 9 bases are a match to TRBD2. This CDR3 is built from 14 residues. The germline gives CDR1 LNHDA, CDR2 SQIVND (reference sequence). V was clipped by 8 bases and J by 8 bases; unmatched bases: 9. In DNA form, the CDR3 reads TGTGCCAGTCGCAGGCGGGAGGGCGGGGGGGAGCTGTTTTTT. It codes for CASRRREGGGELFF.

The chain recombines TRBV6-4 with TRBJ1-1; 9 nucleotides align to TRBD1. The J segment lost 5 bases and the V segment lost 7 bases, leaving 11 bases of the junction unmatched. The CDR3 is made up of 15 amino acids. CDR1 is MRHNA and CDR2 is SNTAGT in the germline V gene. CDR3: CASMAGTGGWTEAFF. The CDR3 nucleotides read TGTGCCAGCATGGCCGGTACAGGGGGCTGGACTGAAGCTTTCTTT.

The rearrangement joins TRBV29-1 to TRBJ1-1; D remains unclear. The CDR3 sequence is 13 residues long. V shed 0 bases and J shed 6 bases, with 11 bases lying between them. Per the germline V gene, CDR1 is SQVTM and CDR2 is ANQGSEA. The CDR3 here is CSVEDLGEAEAFF. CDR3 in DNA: TGCAGCGTTGAAGACCTGGGTGAGGCTGAAGCTTTCTTT.

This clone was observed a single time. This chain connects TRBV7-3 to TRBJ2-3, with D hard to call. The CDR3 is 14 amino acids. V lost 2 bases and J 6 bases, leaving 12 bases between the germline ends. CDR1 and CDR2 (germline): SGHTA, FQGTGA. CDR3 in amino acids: CASSLSSSVDTQYF. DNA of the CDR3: TGTGCCAGCAGCTTATCCTCCTCCGTCGATACGCAGTATTTT.

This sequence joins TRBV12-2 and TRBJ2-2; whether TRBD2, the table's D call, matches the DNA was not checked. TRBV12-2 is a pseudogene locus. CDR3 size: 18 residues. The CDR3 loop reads CASRLEVLSSGDTGELFF. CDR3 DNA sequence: TGTGCAAGTCGCTTAGAAGTCTTGTCCAGCGGGGACACCGGGGAGCTGTTTTTT.

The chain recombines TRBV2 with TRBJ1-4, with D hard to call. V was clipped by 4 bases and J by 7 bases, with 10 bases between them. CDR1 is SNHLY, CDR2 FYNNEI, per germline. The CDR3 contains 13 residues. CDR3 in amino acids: CASSAREAEKLFF. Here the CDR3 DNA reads TGTGCCAGCAGTGCCCGGGAAGCTGAAAAACTGTTTTTT.

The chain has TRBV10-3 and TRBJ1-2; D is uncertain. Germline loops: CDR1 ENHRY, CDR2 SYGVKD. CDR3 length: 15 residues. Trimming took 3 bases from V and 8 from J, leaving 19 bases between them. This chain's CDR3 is CAISDPPRWYNGYTF. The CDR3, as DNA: TGTGCCATCAGTGACCCCCCCAGGTGGTACAACGGCTACACCTTC.

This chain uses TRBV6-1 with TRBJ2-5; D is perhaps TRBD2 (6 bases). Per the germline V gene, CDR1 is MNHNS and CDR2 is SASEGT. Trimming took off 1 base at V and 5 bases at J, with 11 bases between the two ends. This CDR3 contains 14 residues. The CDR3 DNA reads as TGTGCCAGCAGTGAAGGCGGGGCAAGGGAGACCCAGTACTTC. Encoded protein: CASSEGGARETQYF.